This T cell receptor beta chain came from a study of read filtering for tumor transcriptome and immune sequencing. On the study more broadly: Whole-transcriptome libraries were prepared after DNase treatment.

The library was built from about 400 ng RNA with molecular barcoded adaptors for alpha/delta and beta/gamma chains. One entry per CDR3 protein, called by TCRdb with MiXCR from the reads. The sample includes 15,000 to 20,000 distinct CDR3 sequences, about 20% of them seen just once. On this clonotype itself: A junction boundary mismatches the germline segment, possibly from a read error.

This CDR3 spans 11 amino acids. CDR1 is SQVTM, CDR2 ANQGSEA, per germline. The material sequenced was a population of CD138-negative cells sorted from bone marrow. The chain links TRBV29-1 to TRBJ2-7; 7 bases fit TRBD2. This TCR was recovered from a donor aged 40 or over with multiple myeloma. In DNA, the CDR3 is TGCAGCGTCTGGGGGGACTACGAACAGTACTTC. As protein: CSVWGDYEQYF.